This TCR beta chain originates from a study of breast tumors, draining lymph nodes, adjacent tissues. Axillary draining lymph nodes of breast cancer patients supplied the node samples. The CDR3 has 16 amino acids. V dropped 5 bases and J dropped 5; count of bases not matched to a gene: 11. Per the germline V gene, CDR1 is LNHDA and CDR2 is SQIVND (reference sequence). This clonotype has a single count. Antigen: not known. Each CDR3 protein is one row after TCRdb ran MiXCR on the multiplex PCR reads. The table includes under 300,000 distinct CDR3 sequences, 34% detected once. Study-wide findings and caveats: Most tumor T cells seemingly derive from lymph node, then expand in tumor. Tumor T cell lymph node origin was a supported hypothesis, not proven.

This receptor was taken from a female donor with breast cancer. Some clones in this sample may be carry-over from other donors' samples. The chain recombines TRBV19 with TRBJ1-4, with 7 bases lining up with TRBD1. The source material was axillary lymph node tissue. This CDR3 reads CASSPIKGARNEKLFF. The CDR3 DNA sequence: TGTGCCAGTAGTCCTATAAAGGGGGCGCGGAATGAAAAACTGTTTTTT.